This T cell receptor beta chain was recovered during a study of T cell repertoires and HLA-DP antigens. Study details: Alloreactive CD4+ T cells targeted HLA-DP on transduced HeLa. The study's findings and limits: Responder cells were total CD4+ cells with a HeLa antigen-presenting system. Previously undetected clones averaged approximately 34% and 48% against the two alleles respectively.

Germline CDR1 reads SGHTA; CDR2 reads FQGNSA. The CDR3 is 14 amino acids. V was cut by 5 bases and J by 4 bases, with 14 bases left in between. Turning to this clone: The antigen remains unidentified.

Libraries were prepared by immunoSEQ multiplex PCR; TCRdb keeps only in-frame clonotypes and omits some of them. The data hold 85,000 to 90,000 clones, with 86% observed a single time. The sequenced material came from CD4+ T cells from PBMCs. The chain has TRBV7-2 and TRBJ2-5, with D possibly TRBD2 on 8 matching bases. The TCR comes from a man in his forties or fifties in good health and CMV-seronegative. CDR3 in amino acids: CASSPGGLGETQYF. CDR3 sequence (DNA): TGTGCCAGCAGCCCAGGGGGACTAGGAGAGACCCAGTACTTC.